This passage covers 15 T cell receptor beta chains from one sample sequenced in a study of monozygotic twins with inflammatory bowel disease. No DNA is given; TCRdb re-called the 5' RACE reads and lists each CDR3 protein once. Its clone listing holds some 150,000 distinct CDR3 sequences. Sequenced sample: blood. The origin of the receptors is a human donor with ulcerative colitis or Crohn's disease, or a healthy co-twin of an affected twin (not recorded which).

V usage is TRBV28 and J usage is TRBJ2-5. The CDR3 length is 11 residues. The germline CDR1 and CDR2 sequences are MDHEN and SYDVKM. CDR3 loop: CASSSGYTQYF.

The chain is built from TRBV11-1 and TRBJ2-7; TCRdb indicates TRBD2, and absent DNA this call remains unverified. The CDR3 covers 18 residues. CDR1 SGHAT and CDR2 FQDESV come from the germline V gene (reference sequence). CDR3 sequence: CASSSPLSSGAYMVEQYF.

The rearrangement joins TRBV9 to TRBJ1-1; TCRdb outputs TRBD1, but without DNA this stays unchecked. CDR1 and CDR2 from the germline V gene are SGDLS and YYNGEE. There are 14 residues in the CDR3. The CDR3 is CASSAPQGETEAFF.

The V call is TRBV6-5, the J call TRBJ1-1. CDR1 MNHEY and CDR2 SVGAGI come from the germline V gene. CDR3 length equals 16 residues. This chain's CDR3 is CASSYTGLGSNTEAFF.

This chain uses TRBV10-3 with TRBJ2-1; TCRdb gives TRBD2 as the D gene, but with no DNA this cannot be confirmed. The CDR3 runs to 16 residues. The germline V gene has CDR1 ENHRY and CDR2 SYGVKD. CDR3 region: CAISAGTSGGYNEQFF.

The rearrangement uses TRBV20-1 and TRBJ2-7. The CDR3 has 14 amino acids. Germline V gives CDR1 DFQATT, CDR2 SNEGSKA (reference sequence). CDR3 sequence reads: CSAAEFLGSYEQYF.

CDR3 residues: CSVGGSNQPQHF. This chain joins TRBV29-1 and TRBJ1-5; TCRdb designates TRBD1, a call that cannot be tested without DNA. Germline assignment: CDR1 SQVTM and CDR2 ANQGSEA. CDR3 size: 12 residues.

The chain employs TRBV20-1 and TRBJ2-1; TCRdb proposes TRBD1, but this gene call is untestable without DNA. CDR1 and CDR2 (germline): DFQATT, SNEGSKA (reference sequence). CDR3 size: 14 residues. CDR3: CSATGEGSYNEQFF.

This rearrangement joins TRBV6-5 to TRBJ1-2; without DNA, the TCRdb call of TRBD1 cannot be checked. CDR1 is MNHEY, CDR2 SVGAGI, per germline. This CDR3 has 15 amino acids. CDR3 region: CASSYSGQSNDGYTF.

The chain carries TRBV7-2 and TRBJ2-7; the D call of TRBD2 rests on TCRdb alone, since no DNA is present to check it. Germline CDR1 is SGHTA and CDR2 is FQGNSA. This CDR3 spans 16 amino acids. CDR3 in amino acids: CASTWTSGYSSYEQYF.

V and J are TRBV7-2 and TRBJ2-3. Per germline, CDR1 SGHTA and CDR2 FQGNSA. The CDR3 loop spans 15 amino acids. The CDR3 here is CASSLAGFGADTQYF. Full variable domain (rest looked up from reference TRBV7-2 and TRBJ2-3): GAGVSQSPSNKVTEKGKDVELRCDPISGHTALYWYRQSLGQGLEFLIYFQGNSAPDKSGLPSDRFSAERTGGSVSTLTIQRTQQEDSAVYLCASSLAGFGADTQYFGPGTRLTVL.

The chain couples TRBV24-1 to TRBJ2-1. Germline loops: CDR1 KGHDR, CDR2 SFDVKD. CDR3 length: 15 residues. CDR3: CATSDLGDPYNEQFF.

This rearrangement joins TRBV6-5 to TRBJ2-2; TCRdb indicates TRBD1, and absent DNA this call remains unverified. Germline V gene data show CDR1 as MNHEY and CDR2 as SVGAGI. This CDR3 is built from 15 residues. The CDR3: CASSSTGANTGELFF.

The rearrangement uses TRBV11-2 and TRBJ1-5; there is no DNA to check the TCRdb D call of TRBD1. Germline CDR1 reads SGHAT; CDR2 reads FQNNGV. CDR3 length equals 14 residues. The CDR3 here is CASSRAGNSSPQHF.

V gene TRBV20-1 combines with J gene TRBJ2-3; absent DNA, TCRdb's TRBD2 call cannot be checked. The CDR3 spans 17 residues. Germline V gives CDR1 DFQATT, CDR2 SNEGSKA (reference sequence). CDR3 loop: CSASEGLHLGRTDTQYF.